This TCR beta chain was captured in a study of T cell responses to AZD1222 COVID-19 vaccine. Study observations and caveats: Baseline seropositives among AZD1222 recipients totaled only 5 to 7. Nearly half of spike-specific TCRs reportedly go after variant regions that carry no mutations.

On this clone: The target antigen is unknown.

This table comes from immunoSEQ multiplex PCR, and its TCRdb copy is limited to in-frame clones, with some not included. This sample has about 100,000 clones; roughly 86% occur once, and the top ten carry 4.2%. This CDR3 comprises 15 residues. Germline CDR1 is LNHDA and CDR2 is SQIVND (reference sequence). Deletions cut 6 bases from V and 3 bases from J, with 15 bases between. The input for sequencing was peripheral blood, taken on day 0 of MenACWY control vaccination. The sequence was collected from an adult in good health. The J gene is TRBJ1-5, the V gene TRBV19, with D unresolved. In DNA, the CDR3 is TGTGCCAGTAGGGTCGGAACTCGATTCAATCAGCCCCAGCATTTT. Its translation is CASRVGTRFNQPQHF.